The 23 T cell receptor beta chains below all came from one sample that was sequenced in a study of shared clonotypes between healthy human individuals (dated by TCRdb to 2018 to 2021). For the CD8 naive samples, CD45RO-negative cells were positively selected for CCR7, yielding a CD45RA+CCR7+ population from which TemRA cells were excluded. Libraries were made using the immunoSEQ multiplex PCR assay. Imported from immuneACCESS, the table was reduced by TCRdb to in-frame sequences with V and J called. These copies leave out some clones; in studies compared against another copy, an unresolved V gene accounts for under half, and the cause of the remainder is not known. For this sample there are around 2.1 million clones; around 93% appear just once. The leading ten clones occupy about 1.8% of the sample. The sample comprised naive CD8+ T cells from PBMCs. This specimen's cell subset or site label, per the study, means: CD45RA+CCR7+. The origin of the receptors is a man between 18 and 35 years old in good health. Some clones in this sample may be carry-over from other donors' samples.

This chain uses TRBV15 with TRBJ2-1; D gene unclear. The CDR3 sequence is 17 residues long. The V gene lost 2 bases and the J gene lost 1 base, with 15 bases spanning the gap. Germline V gene data show CDR1 as LNHNV and CDR2 as YYDKDF (reference sequence). Here the CDR3 reads CATSRPPQVESYNEQFF. In DNA, the CDR3 is TGTGCCACCAGCAGACCACCTCAGGTGGAGTCCTACAATGAGCAGTTCTTC.

J is TRBJ2-3 and V is TRBV10-1; weak D call: TRBD2 (5 bases). V shed 6 bases and J shed 0 bases, with 16 bases lying between them. CDR1 and CDR2 (germline): WNHNN, SYGVQD (reference sequence). There are 16 residues in the CDR3. CDR3 nucleotides: TGCGCCAGCAGCTTCGGACTGGCGTCTAGCACAGATACGCAGTATTTT. Its protein is CASSFGLASSTDTQYF.

This sequence joins TRBV2 and TRBJ1-2, with D hard to call. The V gene lost 3 bases and the J gene lost 0 bases, with 11 bases spanning the gap. There are 15 residues in the CDR3. Germline V gene lookup returns CDR1 SNHLY and CDR2 FYNNEI. The DNA for the CDR3 is TGTGCCAGCAGTGACTCCAGGACCTCTAACTATGGCTACACCTTC. Translation: CASSDSRTSNYGYTF.

The chain joins TRBV4-3 to TRBJ1-5; D remains unclear. The germline gives CDR1 LGHNA, CDR2 YSLEER. CDR3 length: 15 amino acids. With 1 base removed from V and 3 bases from J, the gap between germline ends came to 10 bases. The CDR3 region is CASSQVWADNQPQHF. The CDR3, as DNA: TGCGCCAGCAGCCAAGTGTGGGCCGACAATCAGCCCCAGCATTTT.

This sequence joins TRBV19 and TRBJ2-1, with D tentatively TRBD2 (6 bases). The CDR3 covers 13 residues. Germline CDR1 LNHDA, CDR2 SQIVND (reference sequence). The germline V and J ends were trimmed by 4 bases and 9 bases, with 13 bases remaining between them. CDR3 bases: TGTGCCAGTAGTACGGGGGAGGCCCTTGAGCAGTTCTTC. Translating it yields CASSTGEALEQFF.

V usage is TRBV7-2 and J usage is TRBJ1-2; the match to TRBD1 covers 10 bases. The V gene's germline CDR1 is SGHTA and CDR2 FQGNSA. Trimming cost V 0 bases and J 8 bases; bases outside gene matches: 6. This CDR3 is 15 amino acids long. The CDR3 sequence is CASSLAGQGPGGYTF. The CDR3 region has the DNA TGTGCCAGCAGCTTAGCGGGACAGGGGCCTGGAGGCTACACCTTC.

V gene TRBV7-2 combines with J gene TRBJ1-5; the D gene is possibly TRBD1 (5 bases). From germline, CDR1 is SGHTA and CDR2 FQGNSA. V lost 1 base and J lost 6, with 13 bases in between. The CDR3 covers 15 residues. CDR3 nucleotides: TGTGCCAGCAGCTTAGACGGCAGGGTGGGTCAGCCCCAGCATTTT. Translation gives CASSLDGRVGQPQHF.

The V gene is TRBV27, the J gene TRBJ1-4, with 7 bases matching TRBD1. The V gene's germline CDR1 is MNHEY and CDR2 SMNVEV (reference sequence). Losses at the gene ends were 7 bases for V and 3 bases for J; bases not matched to a gene: 11. The CDR3 extends over 16 amino acids. CDR3 nucleotides: TGTGCCAGCACCCAAGGGAGGGGGCTTGCTAATGAAAAACTGTTTTTT. Its protein is CASTQGRGLANEKLFF.

CDR3 nucleotide sequence: TGTGCCAGCAGCGGTAGGACAGATTCCTACGAGCAGTACTTC. This codes for CASSGRTDSYEQYF. J is TRBJ2-7 and V is TRBV6-1, with a tentative D call TRBD1 (6 bases). V dropped 6 bases and J dropped 1 base, with 13 bases sitting between them. Germline V CDR1 and CDR2: MNHNS, SASEGT. The CDR3 spans 14 residues.

The chain uses TRBV7-9 and TRBJ1-2; no clear D gene. The V end lost 5 bases, the J end lost 4 bases, and 20 bases lay between the germline ends. CDR3 size: 16 residues. Germline loops: CDR1 SEHNR, CDR2 FQNEAQ (reference sequence). The CDR3: CASSAAWTGKFYGYTF. The CDR3 region has the DNA TGTGCCAGCAGCGCGGCTTGGACGGGAAAATTCTATGGCTACACCTTC.

This clone is a singleton in its sample. The V and J genes are TRBV7-6 and TRBJ2-1, with TRBD1 matching over 9 bases. Germline V gives CDR1 SGHVS, CDR2 FNYEAQ. V lost 1 base to trimming and J lost 6 bases; unmatched junction nucleotides: 1. The CDR3 has 14 residues. CDR3 loop: CASSLVTGGNEQFF. The CDR3 DNA reads as TGTGCCAGCAGCTTAGTGACAGGGGGCAATGAGCAGTTCTTC.

This clone was seen more than once but under ten times. The chain employs TRBV29-1 and TRBJ1-1; D remains ambiguous. Trimming removed 4 bases from V and 3 bases from J, with 6 bases in between. The CDR3 is 11 amino acids. Germline V CDR1 and CDR2: SQVTM, ANQGSEA. CDR3 in DNA: TGCAGCGTTGTAAGTTACACTGAAGCTTTCTTT. This sequence encodes CSVVSYTEAFF.

Note on this clone: Different DNA sequences within this sample yield the same CDR3. The V call is TRBV9, the J call TRBJ2-1; D is unclear. The CDR3 extends over 13 amino acids. The ends were cut back, 0 bases at V and 6 bases at J, with 7 bases in the middle. Germline lookup yields CDR1 SGDLS and CDR2 YYNGEE. The CDR3 DNA follows: TGTGCCAGCAGCGTAGGTGGGCTCAATGAGCAGTTCTTC. Translated, it gives CASSVGGLNEQFF.

The CDR3 nucleotides are TGTGCCAGCAGCTTCGGGACAGGGACTGAAGCTTTCTTT. It yields the protein CASSFGTGTEAFF. The chain employs TRBV7-9 and TRBJ1-1; 9 bases are a match to TRBD1. V trimming: 3 bases; J trimming: 5 bases; junction bases outside the gene matches: 1. Germline V gives CDR1 SEHNR, CDR2 FQNEAQ (reference sequence). This CDR3 has 13 residues. Filled out from reference TRBV7-9 and TRBJ1-1, the complete variable domain reads DTGVSQNPRHKITKRGQNVTFRCDPISEHNRLYWYRQTLGQGPEFLTYFQNEAQLEKSRLLSDRFSAERPKGSFSTLEIQRTEQGDSAMYLCASSFGTGTEAFFGQGTRLTVV.

The V and J genes are TRBV5-3 and TRBJ2-6; 9 positions agree with TRBD2. TRBV5-3 is an ORF, and what it does is uncertain. The CDR3 consists of 18 residues. V shed 6 bases, J shed 3 bases, and the junction held 13 bases outside the gene matches. The CDR3 is CARMGREGPAFGANVLTF. The CDR3 DNA follows: TGTGCCAGAATGGGGCGGGAGGGTCCCGCTTTTGGGGCCAACGTCCTGACTTTC.

V gene TRBV7-9 combines with J gene TRBJ2-7; 10 nucleotides match TRBD2. The germline V gene has CDR1 SEHNR and CDR2 FQNEAQ (reference sequence). J lost 2 bases, V lost 5 bases, and 6 bases had no gene match. This CDR3 contains 15 residues. CDR3: CASSRTSGAPYEQYF. The CDR3 DNA sequence: TGTGCCAGCAGCCGGACTAGCGGAGCCCCCTACGAGCAGTACTTC.

This chain links TRBV27 with TRBJ2-7, with 7 positions matching TRBD2. Losses at the gene ends were 7 bases for V and 0 bases for J; bases not matched to a gene: 6. The CDR3 runs 14 residues. Germline V lookup: CDR1 MNHEY, CDR2 SMNVEV (reference sequence). CDR3 region: CASMKRENSYEQYF. The CDR3 coding sequence is TGTGCCAGCATGAAGCGGGAAAACTCCTACGAGCAGTACTTC.

The V call is TRBV14, the J call TRBJ2-7; 9 bases are shared with TRBD2. Unmatched junction bases numbered 6, after V lost 5 bases and J lost 1 base. The germline V gene has CDR1 SGHDN and CDR2 FVKESK. This CDR3 spans 15 amino acids. In DNA, the CDR3 is TGTGCCAGCAGCTCCCAGCGGGAGGAGTCCTACGAGCAGTACTTC. As protein: CASSSQREESYEQYF.

The V and J genes are TRBV7-8 and TRBJ2-5, with unresolved D. The CDR3 runs 12 residues. V lost 5 bases and J 7 bases, leaving 11 bases between the germline ends. The V gene's germline CDR1 is SGHVS and CDR2 FQNEAQ. As DNA, the CDR3 is TGTGCCAGCAGCGCCCGTGGCGGGACCCAGTACTTC. Its translation is CASSARGGTQYF.

The chain couples TRBV6-5 to TRBJ1-6, with 8 bases fitting TRBD1. With 7 bases clipped from V and 7 bases from J, the junction kept 3 bases outside the gene matches. CDR1 and CDR2 (germline): MNHEY, SVGAGI. The CDR3 sequence is 13 residues long. The CDR3 DNA reads TGTGCCAGCACCCAGGGGGCCAATTCACCCCTCCACTTT. Its translation is CASTQGANSPLHF.

As for this clone: The sample carries other DNA sequences with the same CDR3. This chain uses TRBV27 with TRBJ2-1; 9 bases are shared with TRBD2. The V gene's germline CDR1 is MNHEY and CDR2 SMNVEV (reference sequence). This CDR3 has 13 amino acids. V lost 5 bases, J lost 6 bases, and 2 bases stayed unmatched. This CDR3 is CASSLAGINEQFF. The CDR3 DNA reads TGTGCCAGCAGTCTAGCGGGAATCAATGAGCAGTTCTTC.

The J gene is TRBJ1-2, the V gene TRBV10-3, with D uncertain. CDR1 ENHRY and CDR2 SYGVKD come from the germline V gene. The CDR3 covers 13 residues. Trimming removed 10 bases at V and 4 bases at J, with 16 bases between. CDR3 nucleotide sequence: TGTGCCACGAACGACGGGCGGTTCTATGGCTACACCTTC. Translating it yields CATNDGRFYGYTF.

About this clone: The junction differs from germline at one of its ends, possibly a read error. The chain recombines TRBV9 with TRBJ2-1, with 9 bases identical to TRBD2. Germline V gene lookup returns CDR1 SGDLS and CDR2 YYNGEE. CDR3 length equals 14 residues. The CDR3 protein is CASSGGREEFEQFF. The CDR3 DNA reads as TGTGCCAGTAGCGGGGGCAGGGAGGAATTCGAGCAGTTCTTC.